This TCR beta chain is drawn from a study of blood T cell repertoires in COVID-19 (dated by TCRdb to 2019 to 2021). Some background on the complete study: Collaborator samples came from the United States, Italy and Spain and covered acute and convalescent phases of COVID-19. The prospective study material was composed of cDNA or gDNA derived from T cells, B-cell-depleted T cells, or PBMCs. The dataset comprised deeply sampled blood TCRbeta repertoires from subjects exposed to, actively infected with, or recovered from COVID-19. A freely available public database, intended as a resource for researchers studying the immune response to SARS-CoV-2, is where the repertoires were released. Samples were obtained from the ongoing ImmuneRACE study (first 160 participants) and from about 1,300 subjects provided by 6 global collaborators. A de-identified subject ID, COVID-19 status, age in years and sex were almost always included in the sample metadata. HLA class I and class II types, where available, came from metadata supplied by the sample provider rather than from assay-based typing. On the study overall, not on this receptor specifically: Clinical and demographic metadata were provided uncurated, with the amount varying by source and participant.

TCRbeta CDR3 regions were amplified from genomic DNA by means of the immunoSEQ Assay, a bias-controlled multiplex PCR. Per the source publication's procedure: The number of nucleated cells in each sample was estimated by amplification of reference gene primers within the assay. To quantify the absolute abundance of each unique TCRbeta CDR3 rearrangement, sequence reads were collapsed and filtered. For each sample, productive Simpson clonality was calculated as the square root of Simpson's diversity index across productive rearrangements. TCRdb stores this immuneACCESS table with in-frame sequences only. Part of the clones is absent; in the studies checked, under half of the shortfall reflects unresolved V genes, and no reason is known for the rest. That table furnishes V, J and clone size, whereas the DNA furnished D and trimming. This sample has around 100,000 clones in its table, and 84% of those were observed once. In total, the top ten clones hold approximately 12% of the sample.

Whole blood was collected in K2EDTA tubes by collaborating institutions according to the institutions' own protocols. For TCRbeta analysis, collaborators shipped samples in one of three forms: frozen whole blood, isolated PBMCs, or DNA extracted from either of those sample types. As regards this clone: There is no known antigen for this receptor. Within one base of it there is no much larger clone, and no base qualities were kept.

The germline V gene yields SGDLS for CDR1 and YYNGEE for CDR2. The V and J ends are trimmed by 0 bases and 4 bases, leaving 9 bases between them. Including the terminal cysteine and phenylalanine, the CDR3 comprises 14 residues. The retained sequence is limited to the CDR3, 42 bases, with the frame set at the first base. The chain links TRBV9 with TRBJ2-3; possibly the D gene is TRBD2, per 5 matching bases. The specimen sequenced was peripheral blood. The receptor was isolated from a human donor in a cohort sampled during active COVID-19. CDR3 reads: CASSVGTDSDTQYF. The nucleotide sequence reads as follows: TGTGCCAGCAGCGTAGGGACGGACTCAGATACGCAGTATTTT.